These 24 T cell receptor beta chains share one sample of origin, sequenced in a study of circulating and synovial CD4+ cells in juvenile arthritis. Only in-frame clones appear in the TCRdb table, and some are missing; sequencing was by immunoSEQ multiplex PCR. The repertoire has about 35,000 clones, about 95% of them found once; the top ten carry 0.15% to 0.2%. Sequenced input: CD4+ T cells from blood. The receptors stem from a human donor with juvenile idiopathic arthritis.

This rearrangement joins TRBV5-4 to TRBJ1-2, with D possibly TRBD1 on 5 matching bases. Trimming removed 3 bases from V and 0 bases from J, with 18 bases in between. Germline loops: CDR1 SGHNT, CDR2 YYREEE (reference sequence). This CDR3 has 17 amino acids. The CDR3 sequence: CASSWGGGQKANYGYTF. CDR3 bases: TGTGCCAGCAGCTGGGGGGGTGGGCAGAAAGCTAACTATGGCTACACCTTC.

Here the CDR3 DNA reads TGTGCCAGCAGCCAGCCAGGGGCCACCGCTGAAGCTTTCTTT. The encoded protein is CASSQPGATAEAFF. The chain couples TRBV6-5 to TRBJ1-1; D is possibly TRBD1 (6 bases). The CDR3 totals 14 residues. The V and J ends lost 6 bases and 6 bases respectively, with 17 bases between them. Germline V gene data show CDR1 as MNHEY and CDR2 as SVGAGI.

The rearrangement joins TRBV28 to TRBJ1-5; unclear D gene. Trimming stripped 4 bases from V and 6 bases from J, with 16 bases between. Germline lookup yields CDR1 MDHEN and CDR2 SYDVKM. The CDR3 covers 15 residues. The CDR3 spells CASSWANVGGQPQHF. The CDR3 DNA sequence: TGTGCCAGCAGTTGGGCCAATGTCGGTGGTCAGCCCCAGCATTTT. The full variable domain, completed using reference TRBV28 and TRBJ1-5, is DVKVTQSSRYLVKRTGEKVFLECVQDMDHENMFWYRQDPGLGLRLIYFSYDVKMKEKGDIPEGYSVSREKKERFSLILESASTNQTSMYLCASSWANVGGQPQHFGDGTRLSIL.

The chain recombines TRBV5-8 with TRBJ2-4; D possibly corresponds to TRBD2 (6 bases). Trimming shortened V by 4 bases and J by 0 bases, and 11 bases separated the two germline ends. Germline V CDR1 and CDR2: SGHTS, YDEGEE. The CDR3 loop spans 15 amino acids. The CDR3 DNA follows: TGTGCCAGCAGCCGCGGCGGGATAGCCAAAAACATTCAGTACTTC. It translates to CASSRGGIAKNIQYF.

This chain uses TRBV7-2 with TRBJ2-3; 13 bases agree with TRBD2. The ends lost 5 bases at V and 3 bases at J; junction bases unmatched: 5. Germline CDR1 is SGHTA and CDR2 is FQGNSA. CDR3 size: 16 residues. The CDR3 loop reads CASSKLAGGLTDTQYF. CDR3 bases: TGTGCCAGCAGCAAACTAGCGGGGGGGCTTACAGATACGCAGTATTTT. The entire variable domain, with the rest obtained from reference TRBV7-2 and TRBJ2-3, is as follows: GAGVSQSPSNKVTEKGKDVELRCDPISGHTALYWYRQSLGQGLEFLIYFQGNSAPDKSGLPSDRFSAERTGGSVSTLTIQRTQQEDSAVYLCASSKLAGGLTDTQYFGPGTRLTVL.

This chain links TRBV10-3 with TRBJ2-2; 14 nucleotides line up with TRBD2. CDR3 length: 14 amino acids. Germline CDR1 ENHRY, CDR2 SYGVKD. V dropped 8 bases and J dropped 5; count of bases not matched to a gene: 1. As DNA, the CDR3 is TGTGCCATCTGGACTAGCGGGGGGACCGGGGAGCTGTTTTTT. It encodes CAIWTSGGTGELFF.

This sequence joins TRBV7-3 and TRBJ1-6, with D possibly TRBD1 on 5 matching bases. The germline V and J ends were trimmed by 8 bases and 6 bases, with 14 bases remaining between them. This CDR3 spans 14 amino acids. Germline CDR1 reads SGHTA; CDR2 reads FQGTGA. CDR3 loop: CASAVRGINSPLHF. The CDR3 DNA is TGTGCCAGCGCTGTCCGGGGGATTAATTCACCCCTCCACTTT. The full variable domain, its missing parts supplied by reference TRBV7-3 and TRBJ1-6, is GAGVSQTPSNKVTEKGKYVELRCDPISGHTALYWYRQSLGQGPEFLIYFQGTGAADDSGLPNDRFFAVRPEGSVSTLKIQRTERGDSAVYLCASAVRGINSPLHFGNGTRLTVT.

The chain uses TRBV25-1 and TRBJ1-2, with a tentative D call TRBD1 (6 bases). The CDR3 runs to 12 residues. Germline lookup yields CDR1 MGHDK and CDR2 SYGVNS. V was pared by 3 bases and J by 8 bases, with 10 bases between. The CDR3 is CASSDRGMGYTF. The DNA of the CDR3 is TGTGCCAGCAGTGACAGGGGTATGGGCTACACCTTC.

CDR3 coding DNA: TGCGCCAGCAGCCAAGATTCCACGATAGGAAGGGGGCAGTTCTTC. Translation gives CASSQDSTIGRGQFF. V and J are TRBV4-3 and TRBJ2-1; a possible D gene is TRBD1 (5 bases). Trimming stripped 0 bases from V and 12 bases from J, with 18 bases between. Germline CDR1 is LGHNA and CDR2 is YSLEER. CDR3 length: 15 amino acids.

DNA for the CDR3: TGTGCCAGCAGCTTACAGGGGGTCAACACTGAAGCTTTCTTT. Protein sequence: CASSLQGVNTEAFF. The chain uses TRBV5-4 and TRBJ1-1; 8 bases map to TRBD1. The trim removed 2 bases at V and 2 bases at J, leaving 2 bases unmatched. Germline V CDR1 and CDR2: SGHNT, YYREEE (reference sequence). The CDR3 length is 14 residues.

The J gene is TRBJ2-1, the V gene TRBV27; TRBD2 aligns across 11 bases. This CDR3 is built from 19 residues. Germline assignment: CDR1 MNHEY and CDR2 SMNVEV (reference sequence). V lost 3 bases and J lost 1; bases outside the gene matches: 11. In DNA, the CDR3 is TGTGCCAGCAGTTTCGACGCCCTAGCGGGGGGCCAATCCTACAATGAGCAGTTCTTC. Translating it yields CASSFDALAGGQSYNEQFF.

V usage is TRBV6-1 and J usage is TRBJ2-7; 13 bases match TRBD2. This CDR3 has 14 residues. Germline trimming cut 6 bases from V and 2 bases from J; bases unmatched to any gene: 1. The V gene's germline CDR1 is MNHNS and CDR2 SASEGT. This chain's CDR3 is CASRTSGGPYEQYF. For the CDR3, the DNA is TGTGCCAGCAGGACTAGCGGGGGGCCCTACGAGCAGTACTTC.

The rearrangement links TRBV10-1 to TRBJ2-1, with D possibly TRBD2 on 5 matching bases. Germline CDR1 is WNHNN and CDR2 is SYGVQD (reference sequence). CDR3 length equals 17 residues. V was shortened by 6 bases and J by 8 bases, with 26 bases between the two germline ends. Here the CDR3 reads CASRGTRVRGERDEQFF. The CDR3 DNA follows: TGCGCCAGCAGGGGAACTCGGGTCCGGGGTGAGAGGGATGAGCAGTTCTTC.

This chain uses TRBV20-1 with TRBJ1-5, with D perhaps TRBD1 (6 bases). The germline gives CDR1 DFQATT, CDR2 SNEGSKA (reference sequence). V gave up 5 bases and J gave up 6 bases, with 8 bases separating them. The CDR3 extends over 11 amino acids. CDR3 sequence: CSALQGQPQHF. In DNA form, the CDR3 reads TGCAGTGCTTTACAGGGTCAGCCCCAGCATTTT.

The CDR3 is CSVDRRQANTEAFF. The DNA for the CDR3 is TGCAGCGTTGATCGACGGCAGGCGAACACTGAAGCTTTCTTT. The chain links TRBV29-1 to TRBJ1-1; unclear D gene. CDR1 and CDR2 from the germline V gene are SQVTM and ANQGSEA. The germline V and J ends were trimmed by 3 bases and 1 base, with 12 bases remaining between them. This CDR3 has 14 residues.

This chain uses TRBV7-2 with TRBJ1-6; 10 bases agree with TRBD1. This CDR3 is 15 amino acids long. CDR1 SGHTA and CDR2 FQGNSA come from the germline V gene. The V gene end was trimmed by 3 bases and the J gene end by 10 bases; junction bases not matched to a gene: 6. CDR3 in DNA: TGTGCCAGCAGCTTTGGGGACAGGGGTGCCTCACCCCTCCACTTT. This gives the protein CASSFGDRGASPLHF.

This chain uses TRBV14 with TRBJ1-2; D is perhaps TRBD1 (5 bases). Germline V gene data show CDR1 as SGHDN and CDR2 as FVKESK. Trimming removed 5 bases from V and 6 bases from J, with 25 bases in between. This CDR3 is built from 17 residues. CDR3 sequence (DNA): TGTGCCAGCAGCACCCGGGGGAGAATCTGGCCAGTGAATGGCTACACCTTC. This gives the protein CASSTRGRIWPVNGYTF. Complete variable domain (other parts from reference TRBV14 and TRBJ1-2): EAGVTQFPSHSVIEKGQTVTLRCDPISGHDNLYWYRRVMGKEIKFLLHFVKESKQDESGMPNNRFLAERTGGTYSTLKVQPAELEDSGVYFCASSTRGRIWPVNGYTFGSGTRLTVV.

This chain's CDR3 is CASSFSFIYEQYF. CDR3 sequence (DNA): TGTGCCAGCAGCTTTTCTTTTATCTACGAGCAGTACTTC. The chain uses TRBV7-2 and TRBJ2-7; no reliable D call. V lost 3 bases, J lost 3 bases, and 9 bases lay in between. Per the germline V gene, CDR1 is SGHTA and CDR2 is FQGNSA. The CDR3 runs 13 residues. The full variable domain, completed using reference TRBV7-2 and TRBJ2-7, is GAGVSQSPSNKVTEKGKDVELRCDPISGHTALYWYRQSLGQGLEFLIYFQGNSAPDKSGLPSDRFSAERTGGSVSTLTIQRTQQEDSAVYLCASSFSFIYEQYFGPGTRLTVT.

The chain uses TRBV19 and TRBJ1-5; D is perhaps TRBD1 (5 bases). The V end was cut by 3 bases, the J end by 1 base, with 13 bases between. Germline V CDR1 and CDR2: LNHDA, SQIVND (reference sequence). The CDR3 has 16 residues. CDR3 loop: CASSIVEGFSNQPQHF. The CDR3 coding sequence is TGTGCCAGTAGTATTGTGGAGGGGTTCAGCAATCAGCCCCAGCATTTT.

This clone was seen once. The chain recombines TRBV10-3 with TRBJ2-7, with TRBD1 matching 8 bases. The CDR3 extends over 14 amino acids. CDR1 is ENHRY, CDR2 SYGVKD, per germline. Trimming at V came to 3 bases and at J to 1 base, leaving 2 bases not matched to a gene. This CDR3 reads CAISDGQGSYEQYF. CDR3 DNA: TGTGCCATCAGTGACGGACAGGGTTCCTACGAGCAGTACTTC.

The CDR3 nucleotides are TGTGCCAGCAGCACGGAACAAGACAGGGGCGATACGCAGTATTTT. This gives the protein CASSTEQDRGDTQYF. V is TRBV5-4 and J is TRBJ2-3; TRBD1 matches 8 bases. With 4 bases clipped from V and 6 bases from J, the junction kept 10 bases outside the gene matches. This CDR3 spans 15 amino acids. Germline V gene lookup returns CDR1 SGHNT and CDR2 YYREEE (reference sequence).

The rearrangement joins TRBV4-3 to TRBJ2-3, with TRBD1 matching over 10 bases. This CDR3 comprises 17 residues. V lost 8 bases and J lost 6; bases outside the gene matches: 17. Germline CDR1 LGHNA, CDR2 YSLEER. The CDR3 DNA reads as TGCGCCAGCGGAGACCTCCGGACAGGGGGAGGAGGCGATACGCAGTATTTT. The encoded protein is CASGDLRTGGGGDTQYF.

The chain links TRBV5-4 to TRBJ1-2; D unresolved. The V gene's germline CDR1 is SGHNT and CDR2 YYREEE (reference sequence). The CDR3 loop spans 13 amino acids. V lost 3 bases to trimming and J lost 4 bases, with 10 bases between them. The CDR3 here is CASSSSGAYGYTF. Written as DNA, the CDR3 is TGTGCCAGCAGCTCATCGGGAGCCTATGGCTACACCTTC.

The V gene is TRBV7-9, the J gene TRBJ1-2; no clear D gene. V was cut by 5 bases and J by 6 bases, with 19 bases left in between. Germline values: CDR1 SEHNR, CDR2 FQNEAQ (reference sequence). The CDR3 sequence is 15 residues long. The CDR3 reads CASSPSSSREHGYTF. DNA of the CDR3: TGTGCCAGCAGCCCTAGCTCCTCTCGGGAGCATGGCTACACCTTC.